This entry features one TCR delta chain sequence. This sequence is one base from a far larger clone and is likely a read error. Other DNA sequences from this sample encode an identical CDR3 as well. These data come from a study of γδ T cells in repeated Plasmodium falciparum infection. Whole-study context: Timepoints: baseline, immediately before selected infections, and 21 days after every infection.

Gammadelta T cells were flow-sorted from PBMC into Vgamma9/Vdelta2+ and Vdelta2-negative populations for bulk analysis. TCRdb re-called the multiplex PCR reads via CATT. The data show about 93,000 delta-chain clones, 0.95% to 1% seen once. CDR1 and CDR2 (germline): GEAIGNYY, EKD. The CDR3 consists of 18 residues. Sequencing was done on a sample of gamma-delta T cells from blood. The chain couples TRDV2 to TRDJ1; 12 bases align to TRDD3. Here the J gene came from matching the DNA to germline, since TCRdb omits it. This clonotype originated in a pool of human donors (malaria-infected and uninfected, not separated). CDR3 coding DNA: TGTGCCTGCGACACGATGGGTCTGGGGGATACGCGGGCAGATAAACTCATCTTT. Translating it yields CACDTMGLGDTRADKLIF.